These 19 T cell receptor beta chains were all obtained from the same sample, sequenced in a study of radiotherapy plus CTLA-4 blockade in lung cancer. Repertoires were generated with immunoSEQ multiplex PCR, while TCRdb's copy carries only in-frame clones and drops some. The sample includes about 29,000 clones, 81% of them seen just once. The material was peripheral blood, obtained from a patient treated with radiotherapy plus ipilimumab. These receptors were taken from a human donor with non-small cell lung cancer that progressed on radiotherapy plus ipilimumab.

V gene TRBV29-1 combines with J gene TRBJ1-1, with D uncertain. This CDR3 contains 12 residues. Germline V gene lookup returns CDR1 SQVTM and CDR2 ANQGSEA. V was cut by 7 bases and J by 1 base, with 10 bases left in between. The CDR3 spells CSAEQENTEAFF. The CDR3 nucleotides read TGCAGCGCCGAACAAGAGAACACTGAAGCTTTCTTT.

V usage is TRBV19 and J usage is TRBJ1-1; 8 bases match TRBD1. V was clipped by 4 bases and J by 1 base; unmatched bases: 8. Germline V lookup: CDR1 LNHDA, CDR2 SQIVND (reference sequence). The CDR3 runs to 16 residues. The CDR3 DNA is TGTGCCAGTAGTAGGGTCTGGACAGGGCCGAACACTGAAGCTTTCTTT. It is translated as CASSRVWTGPNTEAFF. The full variable domain, its missing parts supplied by reference TRBV19 and TRBJ1-1, is DGGITQSPKYLFRKEGQNVTLSCEQNLNHDAMYWYRQDPGQGLRLIYYSQIVNDFQKGDIAEGYSVSREKKESFPLTVTSAQKNPTAFYLCASSRVWTGPNTEAFFGQGTRLTVV.

This clone was counted only a few times. The V and J genes are TRBV5-1 and TRBJ1-6; no reliable D call. V lost 4 bases and J lost 3, with 8 bases in between. The CDR3 is made up of 14 amino acids. The germline CDR1 and CDR2 sequences are SGHRS and YFSETQ. Here the CDR3 DNA reads TGCGCCAGCAGCCACCAGGACTATAATTCACCCCTCCACTTT. Translating it yields CASSHQDYNSPLHF.

J is TRBJ2-1 and V is TRBV29-1; weak D call: TRBD2 (5 bases). With 6 bases removed from V and 6 bases from J, the gap between germline ends came to 15 bases. Germline V gives CDR1 SQVTM, CDR2 ANQGSEA. The CDR3 is 13 residues long. In DNA form, the CDR3 reads TGCAGCGTCGAACGGGGAGTCGGCAATGAGCAGTTCTTC. As protein: CSVERGVGNEQFF.

The J gene is TRBJ2-4, the V gene TRBV7-2, with D perhaps TRBD2 (5 bases). This CDR3 spans 16 amino acids. Per germline, CDR1 SGHTA and CDR2 FQGNSA. V was trimmed by 5 bases and J by 0 bases, leaving 14 bases between them. CDR3 region: CASSPEPAGAKNIQYF. The CDR3 coding sequence is TGTGCCAGCAGCCCCGAACCCGCGGGAGCCAAAAACATTCAGTACTTC.

The chain is built from TRBV7-2 and TRBJ1-3; the D gene is possibly TRBD1 (5 bases). The CDR3 is made up of 14 amino acids. Germline CDR1 SGHTA, CDR2 FQGNSA. V lost 5 bases and J lost 2, with 10 bases in between. The CDR3 nucleotides read TGTGCCAGCAGCATACAGGAGACTGGAAACACCATATATTTT. Translating it yields CASSIQETGNTIYF.

The rearrangement links TRBV5-8 to TRBJ2-7; D call uncertain. The CDR3 is 13 residues long. Trimming took 0 bases from V and 2 from J, leaving 6 bases between them. The germline V gene has CDR1 SGHTS and CDR2 YDEGEE. CDR3 bases: TGTGCCAGCAGCTTGGGTGAGGCCTACGAGCAGTACTTC. This gives the protein CASSLGEAYEQYF.

The chain joins TRBV4-2 to TRBJ2-3, with D maybe TRBD2 (6 bases). The germline V and J ends were trimmed by 1 base and 3 bases, with 17 bases remaining between them. The CDR3 length is 17 residues. Germline V gene sequence: CDR1 LGHNA, CDR2 YNFKEQ. The CDR3 DNA sequence: TGTGCCAGCAGCCAAGGTCTCGGCGGGGTACCGACAGATACGCAGTATTTT. Translating gives CASSQGLGGVPTDTQYF.

This sequence joins TRBV4-3 and TRBJ1-6; TRBD1 matches 9 bases. This CDR3 region has 16 residues. In germline, CDR1 is LGHNA, CDR2 YSLEER. The V gene end was trimmed by 3 bases and the J gene end by 5 bases; junction bases not matched to a gene: 5. CDR3 in amino acids: CASSQGGTGNNSPLHF. The CDR3 DNA reads TGCGCCAGCAGCCAGGGGGGGACAGGGAATAATTCACCCCTCCACTTT.

This CDR3 reads CASSYRGSSYNEQFF. The DNA for the CDR3 is TGTGCCAGCAGTTACAGGGGAAGCTCCTACAATGAGCAGTTCTTC. The V and J genes are TRBV5-6 and TRBJ2-1; TRBD1 agrees at 7 bases. The germline V gene has CDR1 SGHDT and CDR2 YYEEEE. The CDR3 is made up of 15 amino acids. V lost 5 bases, J lost 0 bases, and 5 bases stayed unmatched.

This rearrangement joins TRBV27 to TRBJ2-5, with TRBD1 matching 7 bases. This CDR3 comprises 12 residues. After removal of 6 bases from V and 4 bases from J, the junction contained 2 bases not matched to a gene. Germline V gene data show CDR1 as MNHEY and CDR2 as SMNVEV (reference sequence). CDR3 sequence (DNA): TGTGCCAGCAGGACAGGGAGAGAGACCCAGTACTTC. It is translated as CASRTGRETQYF.

This sequence joins TRBV21-1 and TRBJ1-2; the table's D call TRBD1 went unverified against the DNA. TRBV21-1 is designated a pseudogene. The CDR3 extends over 15 amino acids. The CDR3 reads CASGKNSDRGYGYTF. CDR3 DNA sequence: TGTGCCAGCGGCAAAAACAGTGACAGAGGATATGGCTACACCTTC.

The V call is TRBV18, the J call TRBJ2-2, with 8 bases aligning to TRBD1. Germline CDR1 and CDR2: KGHSH and LQKENI. The CDR3 sequence is 16 residues long. V gave up 6 bases and J gave up 0 bases; unmatched junction bases: 6. The chain's CDR3 is CASSQQGATNTGELFF. CDR3 bases: TGTGCCAGCTCTCAGCAGGGGGCAACGAACACCGGGGAGCTGTTTTTT.

The sample holds one count of this clone. The chain uses TRBV27 and TRBJ1-1, with D unclear. Per the germline V gene, CDR1 is MNHEY and CDR2 is SMNVEV (reference sequence). Trimming removed 8 bases from V and 1 base from J, with 8 bases in between. The CDR3 contains 12 residues. Here the CDR3 reads CASRGRNTEAFF. The CDR3 DNA reads as TGTGCCAGCCGCGGGAGGAACACTGAAGCTTTCTTT.

The chain joins TRBV5-4 to TRBJ2-2; weak D call: TRBD1 (7 bases). Germline-derived CDR1 and CDR2 are SGHNT and YYREEE (reference sequence). This CDR3 has 15 residues. V lost 0 bases to trimming and J lost 7 bases, with 13 bases between them. In DNA, the CDR3 is TGTGCCAGCAGCTTGGGGCAGGGGGGAATCGGGGAGCTGTTTTTT. Amino acids: CASSLGQGGIGELFF.

The V and J genes are TRBV23-1 and TRBJ2-7; maybe TRBD1 (6 bases). TRBV23-1 is flagged as an ORF with uncertain function. The CDR3 loop spans 16 amino acids. V was clipped by 6 bases and J by 4 bases, with 22 bases between them. The CDR3 loop is CASSRDGQGKPYEQYF. In nucleotides, the CDR3 is TGCGCCAGCAGCCGGGACGGGCAGGGGAAACCATACGAGCAGTACTTC.

V is TRBV2 and J is TRBJ2-3; 9 nucleotides agree with TRBD2. The J segment lost 5 bases and the V segment lost 3 bases, leaving 9 bases of the junction unmatched. Germline loops: CDR1 SNHLY, CDR2 FYNNEI. This CDR3 has 16 amino acids. CDR3: CASSDFETSGRDTQYF. CDR3 in DNA: TGTGCCAGCAGTGATTTTGAGACTAGCGGCCGAGATACGCAGTATTTT.

V is TRBV18 and J is TRBJ2-2; 9 bases align to TRBD1. CDR3 length: 16 residues. In germline, CDR1 is KGHSH, CDR2 LQKENI. V lost 3 bases, J lost 5 bases, and 7 bases stayed unmatched. CDR3 region: CASSPVTGGSTGELFF. The CDR3 bases are TGTGCCAGCTCACCGGTAACAGGGGGCTCGACCGGGGAGCTGTTTTTT.

This chain joins TRBV5-1 and TRBJ1-2; TRBD1 matches 9 bases. In germline, CDR1 is SGHRS, CDR2 YFSETQ. Trimming removed 0 bases from V and 3 bases from J; junction bases left unmatched: 6. The CDR3 totals 16 residues. The CDR3 sequence is CASSLAQGANDYGYTF. The CDR3 nucleotides are TGCGCCAGCAGCTTGGCACAGGGGGCCAATGACTATGGCTACACCTTC.